The rows below give T cell receptor beta chains drawn from one sample of a study of OX40 agonist ivuxolimab in advanced cancers. Using immunoSEQ multiplex PCR, the repertoire was profiled, and TCRdb retains in-frame clones only, with some absent. The sample consists of about 66,000 clones, roughly 87% of them appearing once. The sequencing here drew on CD4+ or CD8+ T cells sorted from blood, taken in a trial of the OX40 agonist ivuxolimab. These receptors originate from an adult with an advanced solid tumor such as melanoma, head and neck, liver or kidney cancer. The CDR3 runs from the conserved cysteine through the conserved F or W. Fields, in order: J gene, V gene, D gene, clone size, CDR3 length, CDR3 protein. The D gene is left open where the match is weak. Expanded clones get a size class; other rows say once, few or many, or leave the size out.

J gene: TRBJ2-3; V gene: TRBV29-1; D gene: NA; clone size: NA; CDR3 length: 14; CDR3 protein: CSAPRSGTWGTQYF
J gene: TRBJ2-6; V gene: TRBV28; D gene: NA; clone size: NA; CDR3 length: 16; CDR3 protein: CASSFIGFSGANVLTF
J gene: NA; V gene: TRBV28; D gene: TRBD2; clone size: NA; CDR3 length: 14; CDR3 protein: CARDLAGGHGEQYF
J gene: TRBJ2-1; V gene: TRBV11-2; D gene: TRBD2; clone size: NA; CDR3 length: 16; CDR3 protein: CASSLEFSQRGNEQFF
J gene: TRBJ2-4; V gene: TRBV7-8; D gene: TRBD2; clone size: NA; CDR3 length: 12; CDR3 protein: CASGGGGGFQYF
J gene: TRBJ1-2; V gene: TRBV28; D gene: TRBD1; clone size: NA; CDR3 length: 13; CDR3 protein: CASSIQGARGYTF
J gene: TRBJ2-2; V gene: TRBV19; D gene: NA; clone size: NA; CDR3 length: 13; CDR3 protein: CASIRVNTGELFF
J gene: TRBJ2-7; V gene: TRBV4-2; D gene: TRBD1; clone size: NA; CDR3 length: 15; CDR3 protein: CASKETGQGSYEQYF
J gene: TRBJ1-1; V gene: TRBV5-4; D gene: TRBD1; clone size: once; CDR3 length: 15; CDR3 protein: CASSSWDREVTEAFF
J gene: TRBJ2-3; V gene: TRBV18; D gene: NA; clone size: NA; CDR3 length: 16; CDR3 protein: CASSPPTSTGTDTQYF
J gene: TRBJ1-3; V gene: TRBV28; D gene: TRBD1; clone size: NA; CDR3 length: 18; CDR3 protein: CASSLVADRGLSGNTIYF
J gene: TRBJ1-1; V gene: TRBV19; D gene: NA; clone size: NA; CDR3 length: 13; CDR3 protein: CASSSDRGSTAFF
J gene: TRBJ2-1; V gene: TRBV29-1; D gene: NA; clone size: few; CDR3 length: 16; CDR3 protein: CSVEGHPRWEHNEQFF
J gene: TRBJ2-5; V gene: TRBV18; D gene: TRBD1; clone size: NA; CDR3 length: 15; CDR3 protein: CASSPPLRTGETQYF
J gene: TRBJ1-5; V gene: TRBV5-6; D gene: NA; clone size: NA; CDR3 length: 14; CDR3 protein: CASRLRDTNQPQHF
J gene: TRBJ2-1; V gene: TRBV5-4; D gene: NA; clone size: NA; CDR3 length: 15; CDR3 protein: CASSLGQDSYNEQFF
J gene: TRBJ2-7; V gene: TRBV28; D gene: TRBD1; clone size: NA; CDR3 length: 16; CDR3 protein: CASSSNLRQGGDEQYF
J gene: TRBJ1-3; V gene: TRBV9; D gene: NA; clone size: NA; CDR3 length: 17; CDR3 protein: CASSVDAGIYSGNTIYF
J gene: TRBJ2-3; V gene: TRBV2; D gene: TRBD2; clone size: few; CDR3 length: 14; CDR3 protein: CASRREGLADTQYF
J gene: TRBJ2-7; V gene: TRBV28; D gene: NA; clone size: NA; CDR3 length: 13; CDR3 protein: CATHVSGEYEQYF
J gene: TRBJ1-6; V gene: TRBV7-2; D gene: TRBD1; clone size: NA; CDR3 length: 17; CDR3 protein: CASSLPQGAPQNSPLHF
J gene: TRBJ2-1; V gene: TRBV6-1; D gene: NA; clone size: NA; CDR3 length: 15; CDR3 protein: CASSERQGKDAGPFF